The subject of this entry is one TCR beta chain. TCRdb ran MiXCR on the RT-PCR reads and lists one entry per CDR3 protein. The sample has about 160,000 distinct CDR3 sequences; approximately 22% are singletons. This entry comes from a study of patients and donors after allogeneic stem cell transplantation. CDR1 and CDR2 (germline): SGDLS, YYNGEE. Trimming shortened V by 3 bases and J by 3 bases, and 21 bases separated the two germline ends. The CDR3 is 17 amino acids. The sequence came from a human donor who was either an allogeneic HSCT recipient or a stem cell or donor lymphocyte infusion donor (not recorded which). It is not recorded whose cells these are; they may come from a transplant donor. Source material: blood, either unsorted or a sorted T cell fraction (not recorded which). The chain couples TRBV9 to TRBJ1-1; D gene unclear. The CDR3 reads CASSASRGWGRYTEAFF. As DNA, the CDR3 is TGTGCCAGCAGCGCCTCCCGAGGGTGGGGTCGGTACACTGAAGCTTTCTTT.